These 21 T cell receptor beta chains were sequenced from one sample in a study of blood T cell repertoires in COVID-19. Data came from immunoSEQ multiplex PCR; TCRdb stores just in-frame clones and leaves some out. There are 260,000 or so clones in the sample; about 86% occur only once, and roughly 5% lies in the top ten. Material for sequencing was peripheral blood. The receptors were gathered from a man older than 75 with acute or convalescent COVID-19.

The genes are TRBV27 and TRBJ2-7; 7 nucleotides agree with TRBD2. With V trimmed by 4 bases and J by 3 bases, 3 bases remained unmatched. The CDR3 consists of 13 residues. CDR1 and CDR2 (germline): MNHEY, SMNVEV (reference sequence). DNA of the CDR3: TGTGCCAGCAGTTCCGGGGGGTTCTACGAGCAGTACTTC. Its translation is CASSSGGFYEQYF.

This clone was seen only once. The rearrangement joins TRBV29-1 to TRBJ2-1; 11 nucleotides line up with TRBD2. Germline loops: CDR1 SQVTM, CDR2 ANQGSEA. This CDR3 contains 15 residues. Trimming at V came to 6 bases and at J to 9 bases, leaving 13 bases not matched to a gene. The CDR3 loop is CSVELAGGPSIEQFF. The DNA of the CDR3 is TGCAGCGTAGAGTTAGCGGGAGGGCCCTCGATTGAGCAGTTCTTC.

Here the CDR3 DNA reads TGTGCCAGCAGTTTAGGGAGGGCAGGGACCAACTATGGCTACACCTTC. It codes for CASSLGRAGTNYGYTF. J is TRBJ1-2 and V is TRBV27, with D possibly being TRBD1 (5 bases). From germline, CDR1 is MNHEY and CDR2 SMNVEV (reference sequence). This CDR3 contains 16 residues. The V and J ends lost 2 bases and 2 bases respectively, with 15 bases between them.

V usage is TRBV19 and J usage is TRBJ2-3; 12 positions agree with TRBD2. Germline V lookup: CDR1 LNHDA, CDR2 SQIVND (reference sequence). The V segment lost 5 bases and the J segment 6 bases; nucleotides outside the gene matches: 9. The CDR3 covers 16 residues. The CDR3 DNA reads TGTGCCAGTAGTTTTGCGACTAGCGGGGGCTCGGATACGCAGTATTTT. Translated: CASSFATSGGSDTQYF. Filled out from reference TRBV19 and TRBJ2-3, the complete variable domain reads DGGITQSPKYLFRKEGQNVTLSCEQNLNHDAMYWYRQDPGQGLRLIYYSQIVNDFQKGDIAEGYSVSREKKESFPLTVTSAQKNPTAFYLCASSFATSGGSDTQYFGPGTRLTVL.

The chain combines TRBV7-8 with TRBJ1-4, with 10 bases that match TRBD1. J gave up 6 bases and V 5 bases, and 9 bases lay outside the gene matches. CDR1 is SGHVS, CDR2 FQNEAQ, per germline. This CDR3 contains 16 residues. As DNA, the CDR3 is TGTGCCAGCAGCCCTCTTTCGGGACAGGGGCATGAAAAACTGTTTTTT. This sequence encodes CASSPLSGQGHEKLFF.

The CDR3, as DNA: TGTGCCAGCAGCCCTCTAGCGGTTTCCTACAATGAGCAGTTCTTC. Translating gives CASSPLAVSYNEQFF. The chain couples TRBV7-3 to TRBJ2-1, with 7 bases lining up with TRBD2. The ends lost 5 bases at V and 1 base at J; junction bases unmatched: 5. CDR3 size: 15 residues. Germline V gene lookup returns CDR1 SGHTA and CDR2 FQGTGA.

This chain links TRBV5-4 with TRBJ1-2, with D hard to call. Germline V gene sequence: CDR1 SGHNT, CDR2 YYREEE (reference sequence). V was pared by 2 bases and J by 5 bases, with 13 bases between. The CDR3 totals 14 residues. The CDR3 DNA is TGTGCCAGCAGCTTTGCTTTGACAAATTATGGCTACACCTTC. Translation gives CASSFALTNYGYTF.

This chain uses TRBV7-2 with TRBJ1-1; D ambiguous. Trimming removed 5 bases at V and 6 bases at J, with 13 bases between. The length of the CDR3 is 13 residues. Germline CDR1 is SGHTA and CDR2 is FQGNSA. In DNA, the CDR3 is TGTGCCAGCAGCCATACCTACGTCGCTGAAGCTTTCTTT. This codes for CASSHTYVAEAFF.

This clone was detected only once. The rearrangement joins TRBV28 to TRBJ2-1; D possibly corresponds to TRBD2 (5 bases). The CDR3 is 13 amino acids. V was cut by 7 bases and J by 5 bases, with 12 bases left in between. From germline, CDR1 is MDHEN and CDR2 SYDVKM. DNA for the CDR3: TGTGCCAGCACCCCGCCCGGGGACAATGAGCAGTTCTTC. It translates to CASTPPGDNEQFF.

As for this clone: Different DNA sequences within this sample yield the same CDR3. The chain combines TRBV5-1 with TRBJ2-5; TRBD2 matches 9 bases. The CDR3 is 15 amino acids. Germline V lookup: CDR1 SGHRS, CDR2 YFSETQ. The V gene end was trimmed by 2 bases and the J gene end by 1 base; junction bases not matched to a gene: 3. The CDR3 DNA reads TGCGCCAGCAGCTTCACTAGCGGGTCCCAAGAGACCCAGTACTTC. Its translation: CASSFTSGSQETQYF.

This clone was recorded a few times. The CDR3 coding sequence is TGTGCCAGCAGCTACAACGGACAGGGGGCCGGTAATGAGCAGTTCTTC. It is translated as CASSYNGQGAGNEQFF. The chain links TRBV5-4 to TRBJ2-1; TRBD1 agrees at 11 bases. There are 16 residues in the CDR3. The germline CDR1 and CDR2 sequences are SGHNT and YYREEE (reference sequence). The V segment lost 3 bases and the J segment 7 bases; nucleotides outside the gene matches: 9.

The chain combines TRBV6-1 with TRBJ1-5, with TRBD1 matching 7 bases. The V segment lost 0 bases and the J segment 7 bases; nucleotides outside the gene matches: 3. Germline assignment: CDR1 MNHNS and CDR2 SASEGT. This CDR3 region has 14 residues. CDR3 DNA sequence: TGTGCCAGCAGTGAAGCAGGGGGCGGGCAGCCCCAGCATTTT. Its translation: CASSEAGGGQPQHF.

The chain uses TRBV29-1 and TRBJ1-2; no definite D call. The CDR3 is made up of 10 amino acids. Germline CDR1 reads SQVTM; CDR2 reads ANQGSEA. V lost 5 bases, J lost 5 bases, and 6 bases lay in between. The CDR3 protein is CSVYPYGYTF. In DNA form, the CDR3 reads TGCAGCGTTTATCCGTATGGCTACACCTTC.

The chain has TRBV19 and TRBJ2-5; 9 nucleotides align to TRBD2. Trimming removed 6 bases from V and 4 bases from J; junction bases left unmatched: 9. The germline CDR1 and CDR2 sequences are LNHDA and SQIVND (reference sequence). There are 15 residues in the CDR3. CDR3 in amino acids: CASRAGTSRLETQYF. CDR3 DNA: TGTGCCAGTAGAGCCGGGACTAGCAGATTAGAGACCCAGTACTTC.

This chain connects TRBV13 to TRBJ1-5; the D is unclear. The CDR3 loop spans 13 amino acids. Trimming removed 0 bases at V and 5 bases at J, with 5 bases between. Germline CDR1 reads PRHDT; CDR2 reads FYEKMQ (reference sequence). In DNA, the CDR3 is TGTGCCAGCAGCTTAGGGGAGGATCAGCCCCAGCATTTT. Its translation: CASSLGEDQPQHF.

The DNA for the CDR3 is TGTGCCAGTACGGAGGGCGGGGCAACCTACAATGAGCAGTTCTTC. Its translation: CASTEGGATYNEQFF. This chain links TRBV28 with TRBJ2-1; perhaps TRBD2 as D (6 bases). Germline V CDR1 and CDR2: MDHEN, SYDVKM. The CDR3 consists of 15 residues. V lost 9 bases and J 2 bases, leaving 17 bases between the germline ends.

This chain joins TRBV11-2 and TRBJ2-2; D not certain. This CDR3 is built from 15 residues. From germline, CDR1 is SGHAT and CDR2 FQNNGV. Deletions cut 1 base from V and 6 bases from J, with 12 bases between. CDR3 in amino acids: CASSLVSRFAGELFF. CDR3 nucleotides: TGTGCCAGCAGCTTAGTGTCCAGGTTCGCCGGGGAGCTGTTTTTT.

This clone appeared a few times. The chain uses TRBV29-1 and TRBJ2-3; D ambiguous. The ends were cut back, 2 bases at V and 2 bases at J, with 11 bases in the middle. The CDR3 sequence is 14 residues long. CDR1 is SQVTM, CDR2 ANQGSEA, per germline. CDR3 region: CSVENFGSTDTQYF. CDR3 DNA: TGCAGCGTTGAAAACTTCGGTTCCACAGATACGCAGTATTTT.

This clone has only a few counts. The chain combines TRBV7-9 with TRBJ1-1; D call uncertain. Germline CDR1 is SEHNR and CDR2 is FQNEAQ (reference sequence). The CDR3 runs to 15 residues. V was pared by 2 bases and J by 4 bases, with 14 bases between. CDR3 region: CASSLSQVARTEAFF. In nucleotides, the CDR3 is TGTGCCAGCAGCTTATCGCAGGTTGCCCGCACTGAAGCTTTCTTT. Using reference TRBV7-9 and TRBJ1-1 for the parts outside the CDR3, the full variable domain is DTGVSQNPRHKITKRGQNVTFRCDPISEHNRLYWYRQTLGQGPEFLTYFQNEAQLEKSRLLSDRFSAERPKGSFSTLEIQRTEQGDSAMYLCASSLSQVARTEAFFGQGTRLTVV.

V is TRBV3-1 (or the pseudogene TRBV3-2) and J is TRBJ2-3, with TRBD2 identical over 9 bases. The CDR3 length is 15 residues. V trimming: 3 bases; J trimming: 5 bases; junction bases outside the gene matches: 6. Germline-derived CDR1 and CDR2 are LGHDT and YNNKEL (reference sequence). This chain's CDR3 is CASSQGVAGVDTQYF. The CDR3 DNA sequence: TGTGCCAGCAGCCAGGGAGTAGCGGGGGTAGATACGCAGTATTTT.

V usage is TRBV5-1 and J usage is TRBJ2-7, with no clear D. Germline V gene sequence: CDR1 SGHRS, CDR2 YFSETQ. This CDR3 spans 12 amino acids. Trimming cost V 0 bases and J 4 bases, with 5 bases left between them. The CDR3 DNA is TGCGCCAGCAGCTTGGGAGCTTACGAGCAGTACTTC. Translated, it gives CASSLGAYEQYF.